Each of the 14 T cell receptor beta chains below was sequenced from the same sample in a study of immune heterogeneity within non-small cell lung tumors. Samples each supplied about 600 ng of bulk tumor genomic DNA as template. While surgery was under way, several biopsies spaced far apart were taken per primary tumor. Those enrolled were patients newly diagnosed with untreated non-small cell lung cancer and undergoing curative surgery. The authors amplified TCR beta CDR3 by multiplex PCR with 32 V and 13 J primers. MiXCR, run by TCRdb on the multiplex PCR reads, gives a single entry per CDR3 protein. The table includes 3,100 or so distinct CDR3 sequences, 17% detected once. The sample consisted of lung tumor tissue. These receptors came from a man aged 50 or older with non-small cell lung cancer.

This clonotype was recorded at least ten times. The chain recombines TRBV7-9 with TRBJ1-4, with D possibly matching TRBD1 (6 bases). The germline V gene encodes CDR1 SEHNR and CDR2 FQNEAQ (reference sequence). V was shortened by 1 base and J by 5 bases, with 14 bases between the two germline ends. The CDR3 extends over 16 amino acids. CDR3 protein: CASSLGGSGTNEKLFF. In DNA, the CDR3 is TGTGCCAGCAGCTTAGGGGGCTCGGGGACAAATGAAAAACTGTTTTTT.

This clonotype is medium-sized (0.01 to 0.1%) in the sample. The rearrangement uses TRBV28 and TRBJ1-2, with D unclear. The CDR3 covers 14 residues. CDR1 MDHEN and CDR2 SYDVKM come from the germline V gene. Trimming took off 1 base at V and 8 bases at J, with 14 bases between the two ends. CDR3 sequence (DNA): TGTGCCAGCAGTTTATTGTCACTCCAAGACGGCTACACCTTC. Amino acids: CASSLLSLQDGYTF.

About this clonotype: One base away lies a much larger clone, so this may be a sequencing read error. The genes are TRBV29-1 and TRBJ2-1; D is ambiguous. There are 15 residues in the CDR3. CDR1 and CDR2 (germline): SQVTM, ANQGSEA. The CDR3 here is CSVELTFLSYNERFF. The DNA for the CDR3 is TGCAGCGTTGAACTCACCTTCCTCTCCTACAATGAGCGGTTCTTC.

By frequency in the sample, this clonotype is medium-sized. The V gene is TRBV19, the J gene TRBJ2-1, with D perhaps TRBD2 (6 bases). The CDR3 runs to 13 residues. Germline CDR1 LNHDA, CDR2 SQIVND (reference sequence). Trimming pared 7 bases from V and 3 bases from J, leaving 10 bases between. Here the CDR3 reads CASTPTSYNEQFF. CDR3 DNA sequence: TGTGCCAGTACCCCGACTAGCTACAATGAGCAGTTCTTC. The full variable domain, completed using reference TRBV19 and TRBJ2-1, is DGGITQSPKYLFRKEGQNVTLSCEQNLNHDAMYWYRQDPGQGLRLIYYSQIVNDFQKGDIAEGYSVSREKKESFPLTVTSAQKNPTAFYLCASTPTSYNEQFFGPGTRLTVL.

This clonotype was seen repeatedly, ten times or more. The rearrangement joins TRBV6-1 to TRBJ2-5, with D possibly called TRBD1 or TRBD2 (5 bases each). CDR3 length equals 13 residues. CDR1 is MNHNS and CDR2 is SASEGT in the germline V gene. Trimming shortened V by 6 bases and J by 3 bases, and 11 bases separated the two germline ends. Here the CDR3 DNA reads TGTGCCAGCAGGGAGGCAGGGAAAGAGACCCAGTACTTC. The encoded protein is CASREAGKETQYF.

This clonotype turned up a few times. The chain uses TRBV3-1 and TRBJ1-2; 8 nucleotides align to TRBD1. This CDR3 comprises 14 residues. The V gene end was trimmed by 5 bases and the J gene end by 2 bases; junction bases not matched to a gene: 4. The germline V gene has CDR1 LGHDT and CDR2 YNNKEL (reference sequence). CDR3: CASSERQGNYGYTF. The CDR3 DNA reads as TGTGCCAGCAGCGAAAGACAGGGGAACTATGGCTACACCTTC.

This clonotype is classed as medium-sized. The chain couples TRBV5-1 to TRBJ1-2; 7 bases are a match to TRBD1. The V segment lost 4 bases and the J segment 7 bases; nucleotides outside the gene matches: 10. The CDR3 sequence is 14 residues long. The V gene's germline CDR1 is SGHRS and CDR2 YFSETQ. CDR3 DNA: TGCGCCAGCAGCCAAGAGGGGGCGCATTTTGGCTACACCTTC. Translating gives CASSQEGAHFGYTF.

Relative to its sample, this clonotype is large. This chain connects TRBV6-1 to TRBJ1-2, with D unclear. Trimming pared 6 bases from V and 4 bases from J, leaving 12 bases between. The CDR3 covers 13 residues. In germline, CDR1 is MNHNS, CDR2 SASEGT. Written as DNA, the CDR3 is TGTGCCAGCAGCCCTGGACGGTCCTATGGCTACACCTTC. It yields the protein CASSPGRSYGYTF.

This clonotype is medium-sized in the sample. The chain joins TRBV24-1 to TRBJ2-5; possible D gene TRBD1, 6 bases. The germline CDR1 and CDR2 sequences are KGHDR and SFDVKD. The ends were cut back, 1 base at V and 5 bases at J, with 16 bases in the middle. CDR3 length equals 16 residues. CDR3 in amino acids: CATSDFVRGSVETQYF. The CDR3 DNA reads as TGTGCCACCAGTGATTTCGTCAGGGGATCGGTGGAGACCCAGTACTTC.

By its share, this clonotype is large. J is TRBJ2-2 and V is TRBV5-1; 9 nucleotides match TRBD2. Germline V CDR1 and CDR2: SGHRS, YFSETQ. The V gene end was trimmed by 3 bases and the J gene end by 2 bases; junction bases not matched to a gene: 14. CDR3 size: 19 residues. The CDR3 bases are TGCGCCAGCAGCTGGAGGACTAGCGTAGTGAGGGGTAACACCGGGGAGCTGTTTTTT. Amino acid sequence: CASSWRTSVVRGNTGELFF. Looking up the rest from reference TRBV5-1 and TRBJ2-2 gives the full variable domain: KAGVTQTPRYLIKTRGQQVTLSCSPISGHRSVSWYQQTPGQGLQFLFEYFSETQRNKGNFPGRFSGRQFSNSRSEMNVSTLELGDSALYLCASSWRTSVVRGNTGELFFGEGSRLTVL.

By share of the sample, this clonotype is medium-sized. J is TRBJ2-7 and V is TRBV19, with TRBD2 as a possible D gene (6 bases). Between the trimmed V and J ends, which lost 3 bases and 5 bases, there was a span of 17 bases. This CDR3 is 15 amino acids long. Germline V gene data show CDR1 as LNHDA and CDR2 as SQIVND (reference sequence). The CDR3 DNA sequence: TGTGCCAGTAGTATCCCTCAAGCGGGCACCCACGAGCAGTACTTC. It codes for CASSIPQAGTHEQYF.

This chain's CDR3 is CATSDLKKATRETQYF. CDR3 sequence (DNA): TGTGCCACCAGTGATTTGAAGAAGGCCACTCGGGAGACCCAGTACTTC. The chain employs TRBV24-1 and TRBJ2-5; D is unclear. The CDR3 is 16 amino acids. Germline CDR1 is KGHDR and CDR2 is SFDVKD. Deletions cut 0 bases from V and 5 bases from J, with 15 bases between.

About this clonotype itself: A much larger clone lies a single base off, so this may be a read error. The rearrangement links TRBV5-1 to TRBJ2-7; D assignment may be TRBD1 or TRBD2 (5 bases each). The CDR3 has 14 residues. The germline CDR1 and CDR2 sequences are SGHRS and YFSETQ. CDR3 sequence (DNA): TGCGCCAGCAGCTTGCGGGGCAGGACCTACGGGCAGTACTTC. This sequence encodes CASSLRGRTYGQYF.

By proportion, this clonotype is medium-sized (0.01 to 0.1%). This rearrangement joins TRBV20-1 to TRBJ2-7, with D possibly TRBD1 on 6 matching bases. CDR3 length: 14 amino acids. V lost 4 bases to trimming and J lost 6 bases, with 19 bases between them. Per germline, CDR1 DFQATT and CDR2 SNEGSKA (reference sequence). The CDR3 bases are TGCAGTGCTAATCTACAGGGCCACCCACTCGAGCAGTACTTC. This codes for CSANLQGHPLEQYF.